A single sample is the source of the 17 T cell receptor beta chains below, sequenced in a study of blood T cell dynamics during melanoma immunotherapy. Time point given: pre-treatment baseline. Profiled with immunoSEQ multiplex PCR; TCRdb holds only in-frame clones, not every one. The table has about 11,000 clones, almost 85% seen once. The sequencing here drew on blood, taken from a patient treated with checkpoint blockade. Source of these receptors: a human donor with melanoma.

The rearrangement links TRBV19 to TRBJ2-2; D is uncertain. V gave up 4 bases and J gave up 2 bases, with 14 bases separating them. The CDR3 is 16 residues long. Per germline, CDR1 LNHDA and CDR2 SQIVND (reference sequence). The CDR3 loop is CASSKATDGNTGELFF. The DNA for the CDR3 is TGTGCCAGTAGTAAGGCAACAGATGGTAACACCGGGGAGCTGTTTTTT. Using reference TRBV19 and TRBJ2-2 for the parts outside the CDR3, the full variable domain is DGGITQSPKYLFRKEGQNVTLSCEQNLNHDAMYWYRQDPGQGLRLIYYSQIVNDFQKGDIAEGYSVSREKKESFPLTVTSAQKNPTAFYLCASSKATDGNTGELFFGEGSRLTVL.

V usage is TRBV5-5 and J usage is TRBJ1-1; TRBD1 matches at 12 bases. The germline V gene encodes CDR1 SGHKS and CDR2 YYEKEE (reference sequence). Unmatched junction bases numbered 7, after V lost 5 bases and J lost 2 bases. The CDR3 length is 16 residues. CDR3: CASSFTGTGGNTEAFF. DNA for the CDR3: TGTGCCAGCAGTTTTACCGGGACAGGGGGCAACACTGAAGCTTTCTTT.

The gene calls are TRBV18 and TRBJ1-2; D possibly corresponds to TRBD1 (6 bases). V was trimmed by 2 bases and J by 1 base, leaving 14 bases between them. This CDR3 has 16 amino acids. CDR1 is KGHSH and CDR2 is LQKENI in the germline V gene. The CDR3 loop is CASSPSGGRDNYGYTF. CDR3 nucleotide sequence: TGTGCCAGCTCACCAAGCGGGGGCAGAGATAACTATGGCTACACCTTC.

V is TRBV9 and J is TRBJ2-1; 16 nucleotides agree with TRBD2. The CDR3 spans 20 residues. The germline CDR1 and CDR2 sequences are SGDLS and YYNGEE. Losses at the gene ends were 3 bases for V and 6 bases for J; bases not matched to a gene: 15. The CDR3 spells CASSAGSPGLAGGLRNEQFF. The CDR3 DNA reads TGTGCCAGCAGCGCAGGATCTCCGGGACTAGCGGGGGGGCTACGCAATGAGCAGTTCTTC.

The chain joins TRBV27 to TRBJ2-5; 8 bases line up with TRBD1. Per the germline V gene, CDR1 is MNHEY and CDR2 is SMNVEV (reference sequence). The CDR3 covers 13 residues. Losses at the gene ends were 6 bases for V and 5 bases for J; bases not matched to a gene: 5. The CDR3 DNA sequence: TGTGCCAGCAGGGGGGACAGGCGGGAGACCCAGTACTTC. This codes for CASRGDRRETQYF.

The genes are TRBV19 and TRBJ1-2, with D perhaps TRBD1 (6 bases). V was shortened by 8 bases and J by 6 bases, with 13 bases between the two germline ends. Germline V gives CDR1 LNHDA, CDR2 SQIVND (reference sequence). CDR3 size: 12 residues. The CDR3 nucleotides read TGTGCCAGTTCTGCGGGGGCGAATGGCTACACCTTC. This sequence encodes CASSAGANGYTF.

The CDR3 DNA reads as TGTGCCAGCAGCCAAGAAGAAACGGGGGGGCCGTGGGGAGAGCAGTACTTC. Amino acid sequence: CASSQEETGGPWGEQYF. This chain uses TRBV4-2 with TRBJ2-7; 8 bases are shared with TRBD2. Losses at the gene ends were 0 bases for V and 7 bases for J; bases not matched to a gene: 14. This CDR3 spans 17 amino acids. CDR1 is LGHNA and CDR2 is YNFKEQ in the germline V gene.

This chain uses TRBV5-8 with TRBJ1-1; D not resolved. Germline V CDR1 and CDR2: SGHTS, YDEGEE. Trimming removed 4 bases from V and 5 bases from J, with 9 bases in between. The length of the CDR3 is 12 residues. Here the CDR3 reads CASSRTVTEAFF. The CDR3 DNA is TGTGCCAGCAGCAGGACTGTAACTGAAGCTTTCTTT.

The J gene is TRBJ2-5, the V gene TRBV28, with D possibly matching TRBD2 (6 bases). The V end lost 6 bases, the J end lost 2 bases, and 19 bases lay between the germline ends. CDR1 is MDHEN and CDR2 is SYDVKM in the germline V gene. The CDR3 spans 16 residues. CDR3 nucleotide sequence: TGTGCCAGCAGCCCCACATGGGGGGTAGCACAAGAGACCCAGTACTTC. Residues: CASSPTWGVAQETQYF.

In the case of this clone: Other DNA sequences of this sample code for an identical CDR3. The rearrangement joins TRBV7-2 to TRBJ1-1; D gene uncertain. The V gene lost 4 bases and the J gene lost 0 bases, with 9 bases spanning the gap. This CDR3 has 14 residues. Per the germline V gene, CDR1 is SGHTA and CDR2 is FQGNSA. For the CDR3, the DNA is TGTGCCAGCAGCTCCCAGGCACTGAACACTGAAGCTTTCTTT. Translated, it gives CASSSQALNTEAFF.

CDR3 coding DNA: TGTGCCAGCAGTTACCGCGGAGGGGATGAAAAACTGTTTTTT. Its translation is CASSYRGGDEKLFF. The chain joins TRBV6-5 to TRBJ1-4; the D gene is possibly TRBD1 (5 bases). This CDR3 contains 14 residues. V was pared by 2 bases and J by 6 bases, with 10 bases between. Germline lookup yields CDR1 MNHEY and CDR2 SVGAGI.

The rearrangement joins TRBV11-3 to TRBJ1-6; 7 bases fit TRBD1. CDR1 SGHNT and CDR2 YENEEA come from the germline V gene. There are 14 residues in the CDR3. The junction had 6 bases not matched to a gene; V was cut back by 5 bases and J by 8 bases. The CDR3 sequence is CASSLGQFDSPLHF. CDR3 sequence (DNA): TGTGCCAGCAGCCTGGGACAGTTTGATTCACCCCTCCACTTT.

The chain combines TRBV6-5 with TRBJ2-2; 12 bases are a match to TRBD2. There are 15 residues in the CDR3. The V gene end was trimmed by 6 bases and the J gene end by 5 bases; junction bases not matched to a gene: 4. Per the germline V gene, CDR1 is MNHEY and CDR2 is SVGAGI. DNA of the CDR3: TGTGCCAGCAGCCCGACTAGCGGGGGAACCGGGGAGCTGTTTTTT. This gives the protein CASSPTSGGTGELFF.

This clone showed up just once. The CDR3: CASSLRTGGKSEAFF. In nucleotides, the CDR3 is TGTGCCAGTAGTCTACGGACAGGGGGCAAATCTGAAGCTTTCTTT. The chain recombines TRBV19 with TRBJ1-1; 11 bases are a match to TRBD1. The J segment lost 6 bases and the V segment lost 5 bases, leaving 8 bases of the junction unmatched. This CDR3 has 15 residues. CDR1 and CDR2 from the germline V gene are LNHDA and SQIVND (reference sequence).

This chain uses TRBV6-6 with TRBJ1-5, with D possibly matching TRBD1 (5 bases). V gave up 6 bases and J gave up 3 bases, with 15 bases separating them. Per the germline V gene, CDR1 is MNHNY and CDR2 is SVGAGI (reference sequence). This CDR3 is 15 amino acids long. The CDR3 spells CASRDVGANNQPQHF. Written as DNA, the CDR3 is TGTGCCAGCAGAGACGTTGGGGCAAACAATCAGCCCCAGCATTTT.

V usage is TRBV5-4 and J usage is TRBJ2-3, with 10 positions matching TRBD2. V was pared by 2 bases and J by 7 bases, with 7 bases of the junction left unmatched. The CDR3 contains 15 residues. The V gene's germline CDR1 is SGHNT and CDR2 YYREEE (reference sequence). CDR3: CASSFGLAGAHTQYF. In DNA, the CDR3 is TGTGCCAGCAGCTTTGGGCTAGCGGGGGCCCATACGCAGTATTTT.

This rearrangement joins TRBV7-2 to TRBJ2-7, with 9 bases identical to TRBD1. From germline, CDR1 is SGHTA and CDR2 FQGNSA. This CDR3 comprises 14 residues. V dropped 6 bases and J dropped 4; count of bases not matched to a gene: 7. DNA for the CDR3: TGTGCCAGCAGGTATCCGGGACAGGGTTACGAGCAGTACTTC. As protein: CASRYPGQGYEQYF.